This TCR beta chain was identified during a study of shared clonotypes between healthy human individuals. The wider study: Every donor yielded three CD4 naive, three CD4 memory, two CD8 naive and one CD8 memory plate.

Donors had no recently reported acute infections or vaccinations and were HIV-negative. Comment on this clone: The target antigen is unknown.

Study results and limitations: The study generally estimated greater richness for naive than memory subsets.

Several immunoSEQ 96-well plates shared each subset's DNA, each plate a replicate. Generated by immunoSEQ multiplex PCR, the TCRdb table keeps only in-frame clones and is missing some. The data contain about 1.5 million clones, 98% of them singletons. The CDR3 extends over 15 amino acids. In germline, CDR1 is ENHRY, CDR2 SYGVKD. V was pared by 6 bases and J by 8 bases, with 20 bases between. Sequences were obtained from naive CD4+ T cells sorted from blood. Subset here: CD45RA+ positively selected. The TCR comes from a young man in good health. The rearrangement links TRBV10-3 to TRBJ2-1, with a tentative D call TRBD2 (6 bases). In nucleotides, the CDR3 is TGTGCCATCAGCCTCACCGGGACTCCGTTCCATGAGCAGTTCTTC. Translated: CAISLTGTPFHEQFF.